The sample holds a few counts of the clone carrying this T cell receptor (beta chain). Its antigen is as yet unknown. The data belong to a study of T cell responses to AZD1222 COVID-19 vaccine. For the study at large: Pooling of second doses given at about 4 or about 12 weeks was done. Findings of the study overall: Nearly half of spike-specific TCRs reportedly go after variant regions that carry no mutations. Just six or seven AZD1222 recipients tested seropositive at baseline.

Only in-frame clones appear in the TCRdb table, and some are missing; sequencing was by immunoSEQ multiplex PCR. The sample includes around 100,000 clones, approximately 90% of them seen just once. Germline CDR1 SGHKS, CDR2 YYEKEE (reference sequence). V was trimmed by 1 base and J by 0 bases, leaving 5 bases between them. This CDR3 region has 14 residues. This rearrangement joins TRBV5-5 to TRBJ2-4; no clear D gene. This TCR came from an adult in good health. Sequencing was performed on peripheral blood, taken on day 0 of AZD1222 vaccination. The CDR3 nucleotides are TGTGCCAGCAGCTTGCTACCAGCCAAAAACATTCAGTACTTC. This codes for CASSLLPAKNIQYF.